This T cell receptor beta chain was obtained from a study of blood T cell repertoires in COVID-19. The CDR3 sequence is 13 residues long. CDR1 and CDR2 (germline): MNHEY, SMNVEV (reference sequence). V shed 0 bases and J shed 3 bases, with 6 bases lying between them. Assay used: immunoSEQ multiplex PCR; TCRdb lists only in-frame clones, some missing. The sample holds 490,000 or so clones; about 88% are singletons and the top ten take around 7.9%. Self-reported history from a screening survey and questionnaire set each donor's cohort. Sequencing was performed on PBMCs or T cells enriched from blood (not recorded which). V is TRBV27 and J is TRBJ2-7; no reliable D call. This TCR derives from a woman aged 60-70 years who had recovered from COVID-19. This CDR3 reads CASSLSPGYEQYF. The CDR3 DNA follows: TGTGCCAGCAGTTTATCTCCGGGCTACGAGCAGTACTTC.